A selection of T cell receptor beta chains follows, all from one sample in a study of T cells in Graves' hyperthyroidism and ophthalmopathy. TCRdb processed the multiplex PCR reads anew with MiXCR; each CDR3 protein has one entry. The table has approximately 510,000 distinct CDR3 sequences, 46% seen once. The specimen sequenced was peripheral blood or thyroid tissue (not recorded which). The source is an adult woman with Graves' disease, either hyperthyroidism or ophthalmopathy (not recorded which). Each CDR3 is given with its conserved first and last residue. Each record gives: V gene, J gene, D gene, clone size, CDR3 DNA, CDR3 protein. The D gene is left open where the match is weak. Some rows have no size entry. The others give once, few or many, or a class for an expanded clone.

>TRBV24-1|TRBJ2-5|.|few
TGTGCCACCAGTGATGCGGGACAGCCTGGTGAGGCCCAGTACTTC
CATSDAGQPGEAQYF
>TRBV9|TRBJ2-5|TRBD2|many
TGTGCCAGCAGCCCCGGGACTAGCGGGAGTTCGGTTTCCCAAGAGACCCAGTACTTC
CASSPGTSGSSVSQETQYF
>TRBV7-9|TRBJ2-5|TRBD2|.
TGCGCCAGCAGCTCTCCGAGCGGGAGTAAGGAGACCCAGTACTTC
CASSSPSGSKETQYF
>TRBV20-1|TRBJ2-5|TRBD1|once
TGCAGTGCTAGAGATTCCGGACAGGCGTCCGAGACCCAGTACTTC
CSARDSGQASETQYF
>TRBV5-1|TRBJ1-2|.|once
TGCGCCAGCAGTCCCCGCGAAGGCTCTGGCTACACCTTC
CASSPREGSGYTF
>TRBV2|TRBJ2-5|TRBD2|.
TGTGCCAGCAGTGACAGGACTAGCGGGAGAAGAGAGACCCAGTACTTC
CASSDRTSGRRETQYF
>TRBV24-1|TRBJ2-2|TRBD1|many
TGTGCCACCAGTGACCATCGGACAGGCTTCACGAACACCGGGGAGCTGTTTTTT
CATSDHRTGFTNTGELFF
>TRBV2|TRBJ2-7|TRBD1|.
TGCGCCAGCAGCCCCGACAGGGGGAGGGACGAGCAGTACTTC
CASSPDRGRDEQYF
>TRBV20-1|TRBJ2-2|TRBD2|many
TGCAGTGCTAGGGGGCTAGCGGCGAACACCGGGGAGCTGTTTTTT
CSARGLAANTGELFF
>TRBV25-1|TRBJ1-6|.|many
TGTGCCAGCTCCACAAGGACTTCACCCCTCCACTTT
CASSTRTSPLHF
>TRBV15|TRBJ2-5|.|many
TGTGCCACCAGCAGAGATAGGAGGGAGACCCAGTACTTC
CATSRDRRETQYF
>TRBV20-1|TRBJ1-1|.|.
TGCAGTGCTAGAGATGGGGGGTGGAACACTGAAGCTTTCTTT
CSARDGGWNTEAFF
>TRBV25-1|TRBJ2-7|.|many
TGTGCCAGCAGTGTAGGGGCCGCGGGCGAGCAGTACTTC
CASSVGAAGEQYF
>TRBV7-8|TRBJ2-2|.|once
TGTGCCAGCAGCTTACCAGCACCCGGGGAGCTGTTTTTT
CASSLPAPGELFF
>TRBV19|TRBJ1-6|.|many
TGTGCCAGTAGTCCATTCAGGGATTCACCCCTCCACTTT
CASSPFRDSPLHF
>TRBV10-3|TRBJ1-4|TRBD1|.
TGTGCCATCAGTGCCTCGGGACAGGGGATGGAAAAACTGTTTTTT
CAISASGQGMEKLFF
>TRBV7-2|TRBJ1-4|.|.
TGTGCCAGCAGCCACCGGGACTGGGGGGATGAAAAACTGTTTTTT
CASSHRDWGDEKLFF
>TRBV7-9|TRBJ1-5|TRBD1|many
TGTGCCAGCAGCTCCGACAGGGAAAAACAGCCCCAGCATTTT
CASSSDREKQPQHF
>TRBV7-2|TRBJ2-7|TRBD2|.
TGTGCCAGCAGCTATACTAGCGGGAGCGAGCAGTACTTC
CASSYTSGSEQYF
>TRBV19|TRBJ2-5|.|.
TGTGCCAGTAGTATTCGGCCGGCAGGAGAGACCCAGTACTTC
CASSIRPAGETQYF
>TRBV19|TRBJ1-1|.|.
TGTGCCAGCACGGGCAGGAGGAACACTGAAGCTTTCTTT
CASTGRRNTEAFF
>TRBV7-9|TRBJ1-1|.|once
TGTGCCAGCAGCTTAGGTGGGGTCCACACTGAAGCTTTCTTT
CASSLGGVHTEAFF
>TRBV24-1|TRBJ2-3|.|.
TGTGCCAGCAGTGAAGTTTTTACAGATACGCAGTATTTT
CASSEVFTDTQYF
>TRBV24-1|TRBJ2-7|.|.
TGTGCCACCAGTGATTCTCCGGGGACGAACGAGCAGTACTTC
CATSDSPGTNEQYF
>TRBV7-9|TRBJ1-1|.|many
TGTGCCAGCAGCACAGAGAACACTGAAGCTTTCTTT
CASSTENTEAFF
>TRBV7-8|TRBJ2-2|TRBD2|many
TGTGCCAGCAGCCTCCCTAGCGGTCCGAACACCGGGGAGCTGTTTTTT
CASSLPSGPNTGELFF
>TRBV28|TRBJ2-5|.|many
TGTGCCAGCAGTCGTGGCGGGGTCGAGACCCAGTACTTC
CASSRGGVETQYF
>TRBV7-9|TRBJ2-7|.|few
TGTGCCAGCAGCTCACCTCAGGGCTACGAGCAGTACTTC
CASSSPQGYEQYF
>TRBV5-1|TRBJ1-4|TRBD1|many
TGCGCCAGCAGCCGGGGACAGCTGAATGAAAAACTGTTTTTT
CASSRGQLNEKLFF
>TRBV29-1|TRBJ1-1|.|.
TGCAGCGGGACCAACAGGACAGCCGCTTTCTTT
CSGTNRTAAFF
>TRBV6-5|TRBJ2-3|TRBD1|.
TGTGCCAGCAGTTTAGGGACAGGGGCAGATACGCAGTATTTT
CASSLGTGADTQYF
>TRBV11-2|TRBJ2-5|TRBD2|few
TGTGCCAGCAGCCACGGACTAGCGGGAGTGAGTGAGACCCAGTATTTC
CASSHGLAGVSETQYF
>TRBV7-6|TRBJ1-2|.|few
TGTGCCAGCAGCTTAGTGGTGGGGTCCACAACTAACTATGGCTACACCTTC
CASSLVVGSTTNYGYTF
>TRBV29-1|TRBJ1-2|.|few
TGCAGCGTCTCCGGGGGCACTAACTATGGCTACACCTTC
CSVSGGTNYGYTF
>TRBV12-3/TRBV12-4|TRBJ2-2|TRBD2|.
TGTGCCAGCAGTTTTTCCCTATCTGGCGGGAGGAACACCGAGGAGCTGTTTTTT
CASSFSLSGGRNTEELFF
>TRBV7-1|TRBJ1-2|.|once
TGTGCCAGCAGCTCGGGGGACATTTTCTATGGCTACACCTTC
CASSSGDIFYGYTF
>TRBV28|TRBJ1-2|.|few
TGTGCCACCCGCCGTGGGGGGGCCTATAACTATGGCTACACCTTC
CATRRGGAYNYGYTF
>TRBV19|TRBJ1-5|TRBD1|.
TGTGCCAGTAGTATAGGGACAGGGATGGCCACGGTCAATCAGCCCCAGCATTTT
CASSIGTGMATVNQPQHF
>TRBV6-5|TRBJ1-2|.|many
TGTGCCAGCAACCCAACAGGGTATGGGGGCTACACCTTC
CASNPTGYGGYTF
>TRBV15|TRBJ2-5|.|.
TGTGCCACCAGCAGCCCTAGCGCACTACAAGAGACCCAGTACTTC
CATSSPSALQETQYF
>TRBV12-3/TRBV12-4|TRBJ2-3|.|.
TGTGCCAGCAGCCCCCCTAGTTCTGTGGGCACAGATACGCAGTATTTT
CASSPPSSVGTDTQYF
>TRBV6-5|TRBJ1-1|TRBD1|.
TGTGCCAGCAGTCCGGGACAGGAAATTTTT
CASSPGQEIF
>TRBV14|TRBJ2-7|.|many
TGTGCCAGCAGCGGCGAGGGGGACTCCTACGAGCAGTACTTC
CASSGEGDSYEQYF
>TRBV2|TRBJ2-7|.|.
TGTGCCAGCAGTCAACAGACTGGATACGAGCAGTACTTC
CASSQQTGYEQYF
>TRBV2|TRBJ2-7|TRBD2|many
TGTGCCTCTGGGACTAGCCGTTACGAGCAGTACTTC
CASGTSRYEQYF
>TRBV7-8|TRBJ1-4|.|many
TGTGCCAGCAGCCCCACGGCGGGAAGGATCTCTGGTGGAGAAAAACTGTTTTTT
CASSPTAGRISGGEKLFF
>TRBV7-9|TRBJ2-7|TRBD1|.
TGTGCCAGCAGCCACCGGGACAGTACCGCCTACGAGCAGTACTTC
CASSHRDSTAYEQYF
>TRBV6-2/TRBV6-3|TRBJ2-7|.|many
TGTGCCAGCAGCCCCTCGGTTGGGCAGTACTTC
CASSPSVGQYF
>TRBV11-1|TRBJ1-2|.|many
TGTGCCAGCAGCCGTGACGTAGGGGCGTCTGGCTACACCTTC
CASSRDVGASGYTF
>TRBV7-9|TRBJ2-7|TRBD2|few
TGTGCCAGCAGCCCAAGGACTAGTCTCTCGGGCGAGCAGTACTTC
CASSPRTSLSGEQYF
>TRBV5-4|TRBJ1-2|TRBD1|.
TGTGCCAGCAGCCATCCATCGATAAGACAGGGGACCTATGGCTACACCTTC
CASSHPSIRQGTYGYTF
>TRBV6-2/TRBV6-3|TRBJ1-2|TRBD1|.
TGTGCCAGCAGTTACTCGATCGGGACAGATTATGGCTACACCTTC
CASSYSIGTDYGYTF
>TRBV7-2|TRBJ2-5|.|many
TGTGCCAGCAGCCCGGACCCAAAAGAGACCCAGTACTTC
CASSPDPKETQYF
>TRBV6-5|TRBJ1-2|.|few
TGTGCCAGCACGCAGGGCGCGGACTATGGCTACACCTTC
CASTQGADYGYTF
>TRBV20-1|TRBJ1-5|.|many
TGCAGTGCTTTCACAGGGAATCAGCCCCAGCATTTT
CSAFTGNQPQHF